This T cell receptor (beta chain) was observed in a study of T cells after yellow fever vaccination. General observations from the study: Among all clonotypes, a small share was observed in both CD4 and CD8 compartments. Most primary-vaccination clones reappeared after the booster (96% CD4, roughly 90% CD8). The presence of abundant clonotypes contaminating from the bulk population was possible in FACS-sorted repertoires. Peaking faster, on day 5 versus 15, the secondary response was nonetheless weaker.

Germline V gene lookup returns CDR1 SQVTM and CDR2 ANQGSEA. The germline V and J ends were trimmed by 5 bases and 4 bases, with 6 bases remaining between them. CDR3 length: 11 amino acids. One entry per CDR3 protein results from TCRdb running MiXCR on the 5' RACE reads. The sample has approximately 96,000 distinct CDR3 sequences, 8.9% seen once. V and J are TRBV29-1 and TRBJ2-4; weak D call: TRBD1 (5 bases). The specimen comprised CD8+ T cells not binding an NS4B(214-222) dextramer, sorted from PBMCs, sampled roughly 15 days after the first yellow fever vaccination. The source of this sequence is a man younger than 30 who received the YFV17D yellow fever vaccine. The CDR3 protein is CSVRQKNIQYF. The CDR3 nucleotides are TGCAGCGTTCGACAGAAAAACATTCAGTACTTC.